This record looks at one T cell receptor (beta chain) sequence and its context. This clone's antigen is unknown. An end of the junction does not agree with germline; a read error may underlie this. The data were taken from a study of vaccination and CD4 T cells after COVID-19 (dated by TCRdb to between 2022 and 2023). Broadly, across the study: Every convalescent patient had a positive nasal swab PCR test for SARS-CoV-2, with mild disease in nine patients and severe disease in one. Six males and four females were included in the convalescent cohort, with two Hispanic individuals, seven Caucasians, two Asians and one multiracial person represented. Participants received two doses of either the Pfizer-BioNTech BNT162b2 vaccine (n=8) or the Moderna mRNA-1273 vaccine (n=2). Post-COVID blood samples from convalescent patients were collected a median of around 110 days after diagnosis, with a range of roughly 35 to 170 days. Post-vaccine blood samples were collected a median of about 11 weeks after the second vaccine dose, ranging from roughly 14 to 241 days. For stimulating the cultures, overlapping spike peptide pools were used, derived from SARS-CoV-2 as well as from the common cold coronaviruses HCoV-NL63, HCoV-OC43 and HCoV-229E. In control cultures, a CEFX viral epitope pool was used as positive control, an HIV-1 Nef peptide pool was used as negative control, or no peptide was added. The spike-specific CD4+ TCR repertoire was compared before and after mRNA vaccination in approximately ten COVID-19 convalescent patients and several infection-naive healthy vaccine recipients.

Library method: PCR. At the Johns Hopkins FTIC core, DNA from the cultured CD4+ T cells underwent TCR sequencing with the Oncomine TCR Beta short-read assay. Genomic DNA was extracted from the cultured CD4+ T cells with the QIAamp micro DNA kit. The Oncomine TCR Beta libraries from cultured CD4+ T cells were pooled using unique dual indexes and then sequenced on an Illumina iSeq 100. From the authors' description of their analysis: Non-productive sequences were removed, and CDR3s that did not start with C, did not end with F or W, or were shorter than 7 amino acids were discarded. The MANAFEST web application identified antigen-specific clonotypes by comparing peptide-stimulated wells against reference wells and other culture wells. An FDR below 0.05, an odds ratio above 5, and a productive frequency above 0.1% in at least two of three replicate wells were required for clones to be considered positive. Clonotypes that were significantly expanded in both SARS-CoV-2 spike wells and at least one common cold coronavirus spike condition were defined as cross-reactive. Levenshtein distances (stringdist) and unrooted phylogenetic trees (ape) in R version 3.6.1 were used to assess CDR3 homology. TCRdb passed the public sequencing reads through fastp at Q25 and MiXCR, retaining productive beta sequences. Rows merge per CDR3 protein into single entries with the most common DNA and genes. The V and J calls and clone size are TCRdb's, not the authors'. Present in this sample are around 18,000 distinct CDR3 sequences, roughly 56% of which were seen just once. The top ten hold approximately 7.4% of the sample.

The sample's treatment or condition label, in plain terms: roughly 10-day PBMC culture with coronavirus spike peptide pools or control peptides (ViraFEST assay). To expand antigen-specific T cells with peptide pools and then pick out the expanded clonotypes through TCR sequencing, the study relied on the ViraFEST assay. The positive SARS-CoV-2 PCR tests of the convalescent patients were dated from March to December 2020, before the Alpha, Beta and Delta variants emerged in the United States. Each well held millions of PBMCs cultured with approximately 9.1 ug/ml peptide pools in IMDM containing approximately 5% human AB serum and 9.5 to 10 IU/ml IL-2. Half of the culture medium was replaced with fresh IL-2-containing medium on days 3 and 7. Once the cells had been in culture for about 10 days, the EasySep CD4+ T cell isolation kit was used to isolate CD4+ T cells by negative selection. PBMCs were separated from whole blood using Ficoll-Paque Plus gradient centrifugation and then either used fresh or cryopreserved at -140C. Each culture condition was generally run in triplicate wells.

The investigation overall reported the following: In convalescent patients, nearly all vaccine-specific clones (304 of 307) were found to be mono-reactive for SARS-CoV-2 spike rather than cross-reactive with common cold coronaviruses. The median count of SARS-CoV-2-reactive clonotypes went up from around 20 after infection to a few dozen after vaccination, although the change was not significant. Relatively few convalescent patients were included in the study, and early timepoints after natural infection were not analyzed. In convalescent patients, a median about 90% of post-vaccine SARS-CoV-2-reactive clones were detected only after vaccination, and vaccine-specific priming was suggested by this finding.

Spanning cysteine to phenylalanine, the CDR3 consists of 15 amino acids. CDR3 DNA only is kept here, 45 bases in frame from base 1. Looking up the germline V gene (reference sequence) yields CDR1 SSHAT and CDR2 FNYEAQ. Sequencing was done on a sample of CD4+ T cells from blood, cultured in vitro. This chain joins TRBV7-7 to TRBJ2-3; the D gene is not confidently resolved. The TCR sequence derives from a human donor who had recovered from COVID-19. The DNA sequence reads TGTGCTAGCAGCCCATCGATCCTTAGCACAGATACGCAGTATTTT. Translation gives CASSPSILSTDTQYF.